Following are 3 T cell receptor beta chains from one sample sequenced in a study of T cell responses to AZD1222 COVID-19 vaccine. Using immunoSEQ multiplex PCR, the repertoire was profiled, and TCRdb retains in-frame clones only, with some absent. This table holds fewer than 180,000 clones, 94% found once. Sequencing used peripheral blood, obtained on day 0 of AZD1222 vaccination. The receptors here all came from an adult in good health.

The chain combines TRBV4-1 with TRBJ1-1; TRBD1 aligns across 11 bases. Germline CDR1 reads MGHRA; CDR2 reads YSYEKL. Trimming took 4 bases from V and 1 from J; bases not matched to a gene: 5. The CDR3 runs to 16 residues. The CDR3 here is CASSLRTGGRNTEAFF. CDR3 coding DNA: TGCGCCAGCAGCCTAAGGACAGGGGGCAGGAACACTGAAGCTTTCTTT.

The chain has TRBV4-3 and TRBJ2-1; 7 positions agree with TRBD2. In germline, CDR1 is LGHNA, CDR2 YSLEER. V lost 2 bases, J lost 3 bases, and 4 bases stayed unmatched. This CDR3 spans 15 amino acids. CDR3 nucleotides: TGCGCCAGCAGCCAAAGGGAGGGAGACTACAATGAGCAGTTCTTC. Amino acids: CASSQREGDYNEQFF.

V is TRBV27 and J is TRBJ1-5; D gene unclear. The V gene's germline CDR1 is MNHEY and CDR2 SMNVEV (reference sequence). CDR3 length: 15 residues. The germline V and J ends were trimmed by 3 bases and 2 bases, with 11 bases remaining between them. The CDR3 loop reads CASSLNRGGNQPQHF. The CDR3 region has the DNA TGTGCCAGCAGTTTGAATCGGGGTGGCAATCAGCCCCAGCATTTT.